These T cell receptor beta chains were read from a single sample in a study of blood T cell repertoires in COVID-19. The protocol was immunoSEQ multiplex PCR, while the TCRdb copy is restricted to in-frame clones and leaves out a portion. The table has roughly 93,000 clones, over 70% seen once. Sequencing used peripheral blood. The receptors were sampled from an elderly woman with acute or convalescent COVID-19. Each CDR3 is given with its conserved first and last residue.

>16|TRBV28
CASSVGGARSNQPQHF
>17|TRBV6-2/TRBV6-3
CASSYSPPRQGWYEQYF
>11|TRBV5-5
CASKDNLLEFF
>15|TRBV10-1
CASSPSRGNTGELFF
>15|TRBV10-2
CASSEPGRVNTEAFF
>14|TRBV13
CASSFRGGNQPQHF
>16|TRBV18
CASSPPVGQGTTEAFF
>12|TRBV28
CASNPGGQPQHF
>14|TRBV5-5
CASSLGTGRAEQYF
>16|TRBV19
CASRATGTTSTDTQYF
>14|TRBV7-2
CASSMAGVLEGYTF
>17|TRBV5-1
CASSPGQGRNLMSGYTF
>14|TRBV2
CASAARIVNSPLHF
>14|TRBV7-2
CASSSRQGVSPLHF
>14|TRBV7-8
CASSLQGATGELFF
>16|TRBV9
CASSARDRVNTGELFF
>17|TRBV28
CASSKGGQAPSGNTIYF
>13|TRBV6-5
CASKGQVNQPQHF
>12|TRBV29-1
CSVSTQGEKLFF
>16|TRBV5-6
CASSTGTGGLYNEQFF
>13|TRBV7-3
CASSPRASYGYTF
>15|TRBV7-2
CASSLEIGARYGYTF
>11|TRBV29-1
CSVHQGDTQYF
>15|TRBV18
CASSRTSGSYNEQFF
>13|TRBV9
CASSVAVTGELFF
>13|TRBV6-5
CASTPRGGWEAFF
>17|TRBV5-1
CASSLDFAGGKYYGYTF
>12|TRBV19
CASTLSGYGYTF
>15|TRBV5-6
CASSLGQINNYGYTF
>16|TRBV4-3
CASSPSGTGRHYGYTF
>15|TRBV6-5
CASRMDQGYNSPLHF
>18|TRBV7-9
CASSLGTGGGGSRSPLHF
>17|TRBV5-4
CASSLGKVAQGGYGYTF
>15|TRBV4-3
CASSQETGRVTEAFF
>18|TRBV3-1/TRBV3-2
CASSQGPTSFHYLDTQYF
>15|TRBV6-6
CASSYRGQGNSPLHF
>19|TRBV5-1
CASSAPGQSGELKDQPQHF
>15|TRBV5-1
CASSLETQKVGELFF
>12|TRBV27
CASSQGNQPQHF
>16|TRBV7-8
CASSLDRGLLGTEAFF
>15|TRBV10-3
CAISAKGQTNTEAFF
>16|TRBV27
CASSLRGQGTTGELFF
>15|TRBV9
CASSVIGGAGNEQFF
>14|TRBV28
CASRRDTFSYEQYF
>15|TRBV7-8
CASSFDGQGTYGYTF
>14|TRBV25-1
CASSAPTGPETQYF
>18|TRBV28
CASSPGQARYYSGNTIYF
>15|TRBV19
CASSSLQGTWGEQFF
>15|TRBV6-5
CASSYEAGGYNEQFF
>16|TRBV2
CASTLGPGLRNQPQHF
>15|TRBV19
CATTLGEGQTFGYTF
>14|TRBV11-2
CASSPLRDSYGYTF
>14|TRBV12-5
CASAQGTFGSPLHF
>14|TRBV7-7
CASSHRRDFGELFF
>17|TRBV7-9
CASSHRGGTSYNSPLHF
>14|TRBV7-9
CASSQKQGYYGYTF
>14|TRBV2
CASTWDRGTGELFF
>16|TRBV21-1
CASSKVGGHSGNTIYF
>12|TRBV10-3
CAISRGNTEAFF
>17|TRBV4-3
CASSQGWGGAGQGEQFF